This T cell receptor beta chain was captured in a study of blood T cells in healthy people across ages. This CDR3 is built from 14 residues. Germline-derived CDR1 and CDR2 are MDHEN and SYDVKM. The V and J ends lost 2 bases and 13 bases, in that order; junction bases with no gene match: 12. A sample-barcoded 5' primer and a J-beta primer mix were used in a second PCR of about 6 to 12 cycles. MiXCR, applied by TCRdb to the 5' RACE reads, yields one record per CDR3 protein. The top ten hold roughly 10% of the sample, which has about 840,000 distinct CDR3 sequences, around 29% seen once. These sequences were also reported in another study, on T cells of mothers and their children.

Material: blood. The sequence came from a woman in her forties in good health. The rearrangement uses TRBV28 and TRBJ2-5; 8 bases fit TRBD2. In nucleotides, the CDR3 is TGTGCCAGCAGTTTAATTAGCGGGGACGTTCGATTGTACTTC. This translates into CASSLISGDVRLYF.